Below are 19 T cell receptor beta chains sequenced from a single sample in a study of T cell responses to AZD1222 COVID-19 vaccine. Some clones are missing from TCRdb's copy, which holds only in-frame ones; the method was immunoSEQ multiplex PCR. The sample includes roughly 250,000 clones, 90% to 95% of them seen just once. The sample was peripheral blood, taken on day 0 of AZD1222 vaccination. These receptors were taken from an adult in good health.

V usage is TRBV18 and J usage is TRBJ2-7; 10 nucleotides line up with TRBD2. V gave up 0 bases and J gave up 4 bases; unmatched junction bases: 3. CDR3 size: 15 residues. Looked up from germline, CDR1 is KGHSH and CDR2 is LQKENI. DNA for the CDR3: TGTGCCAGCTCACCACCAAGCGGGAGGGAATACGAGCAGTACTTC. Its translation is CASSPPSGREYEQYF.

The rearrangement joins TRBV2 to TRBJ2-1, with TRBD2 matching 12 bases. Trimming took 2 bases from V and 2 from J; bases not matched to a gene: 7. Germline V gene data show CDR1 as SNHLY and CDR2 as FYNNEI. This CDR3 has 18 amino acids. The CDR3 nucleotides read TGTGCCAGCAGTGAAAGTCGGACTAGCGGGGATACCTACAATGAGCAGTTCTTC. Translated, it gives CASSESRTSGDTYNEQFF. Together with reference TRBV2 and TRBJ2-1, the CDR3 gives the full variable domain: EPEVTQTPSHQVTQMGQEVILRCVPISNHLYFYWYRQILGQKVEFLVSFYNNEISEKSEIFDDQFSVERPDGSNFTLKIRSTKLEDSAMYFCASSESRTSGDTYNEQFFGPGTRLTVL.

The J gene is TRBJ1-1, the V gene TRBV12-3 or TRBV12-4; D remains ambiguous. The V and J ends lost 2 bases and 8 bases respectively, with 6 bases between them. The CDR3 is 11 residues long. CDR3 DNA: TGTGCCAGCAGTTTATCAGCGGAAGCTTTCTTT. It specifies CASSLSAEAFF.

The gene calls are TRBV28 and TRBJ1-5; 7 bases align to TRBD1. The CDR3 runs to 15 residues. The V and J ends lost 2 bases and 4 bases, in that order; junction bases with no gene match: 5. Germline V gives CDR1 MDHEN, CDR2 SYDVKM. As DNA, the CDR3 is TGTGCCAGCAGTTTAGGGTCAGGGGGGAATCAGCCCCAGCATTTT. It yields the protein CASSLGSGGNQPQHF.

The chain links TRBV11-2 to TRBJ1-4; D remains unclear. Trimming cost V 0 bases and J 4 bases, with 9 bases left between them. The length of the CDR3 is 15 residues. Germline V gene sequence: CDR1 SGHAT, CDR2 FQNNGV. CDR3 nucleotides: TGTGCCAGCAGCTTAGAGGGCAGGTTTAATGAAAAACTGTTTTTT. Its protein is CASSLEGRFNEKLFF.

V gene TRBV18 combines with J gene TRBJ1-6, with D maybe TRBD1 (6 bases). With 6 bases removed from V and 16 bases from J, the gap between germline ends came to 16 bases. This CDR3 contains 12 residues. Looked up from germline, CDR1 is KGHSH and CDR2 is LQKENI. The CDR3: CASSLDGQILHF. CDR3 DNA: TGTGCCAGCTCTCTCGATGGACAGATTCTCCACTTT. Full variable domain (missing parts from reference TRBV18 and TRBJ1-6): NAGVMQNPRHLVRRRGQEARLRCSPMKGHSHVYWYRQLPEEGLKFMVYLQKENIIDESGMPKERFSAEFPKEGPSILRIQQVVRGDSAAYFCASSLDGQILHFGNGTRLTVT.

The chain uses TRBV29-1 and TRBJ1-5; TRBD1 matches at 8 bases. The J segment lost 4 bases and the V segment lost 4 bases, leaving 3 bases of the junction unmatched. The CDR3 has 13 amino acids. CDR1 is SQVTM, CDR2 ANQGSEA, per germline. CDR3 DNA sequence: TGCAGCGTTGGAGGACAGGGAAATCAGCCCCAGCATTTT. The encoded protein is CSVGGQGNQPQHF.

The DNA for the CDR3 is TGTGCCAGCAGTCAATCATGGGGGGCCAACGTCCTGACTTTC. This encodes CASSQSWGANVLTF. V gene TRBV28 combines with J gene TRBJ2-6; no firm D call. The ends were cut back, 5 bases at V and 4 bases at J, with 9 bases in the middle. The germline V gene encodes CDR1 MDHEN and CDR2 SYDVKM. The CDR3 has 14 residues.

The chain carries TRBV7-2 and TRBJ2-1; tentatively, D is TRBD2 (6 bases). This CDR3 is built from 15 residues. Germline V gene sequence: CDR1 SGHTA, CDR2 FQGNSA. The V and J ends lost 7 bases and 4 bases respectively, with 17 bases between them. CDR3 residues: CASTSSGGTYNEQFF. DNA of the CDR3: TGTGCCAGCACCTCCTCCGGCGGGACTTACAATGAGCAGTTCTTC.

The CDR3 region is CASSVRGQSSTDTQYF. The CDR3 DNA sequence: TGTGCCAGCAGCGTACGTGGGCAGTCTAGCACAGATACGCAGTATTTT. J is TRBJ2-3 and V is TRBV9; D gene uncertain. There are 16 residues in the CDR3. Germline loops: CDR1 SGDLS, CDR2 YYNGEE. V lost 1 base and J 0 bases, leaving 12 bases between the germline ends.

The chain employs TRBV6-5 and TRBJ1-2; TRBD1 aligns across 8 bases. V was clipped by 2 bases and J by 7 bases; unmatched bases: 3. Germline V gene lookup returns CDR1 MNHEY and CDR2 SVGAGI. CDR3 length: 13 residues. CDR3 DNA: TGTGCCAGCAGTTACGGGACAGGCAGTGGCTACACCTTC. Translation: CASSYGTGSGYTF.

The chain joins TRBV6-1 to TRBJ2-7; D unresolved. Germline V gene lookup returns CDR1 MNHNS and CDR2 SASEGT. V shed 2 bases and J shed 0 bases, with 8 bases lying between them. This CDR3 is 14 amino acids long. In DNA form, the CDR3 reads TGTGCCAGCAGTGAAAAGGGCCACTCCTACGAGCAGTACTTC. Its protein product is CASSEKGHSYEQYF.

J is TRBJ2-3 and V is TRBV4-1; TRBD2 matches 10 bases. With V trimmed by 0 bases and J by 4 bases, 4 bases remained unmatched. The CDR3 is 16 amino acids. Looked up from germline, CDR1 is MGHRA and CDR2 is YSYEKL. The CDR3 region has the DNA TGCGCCAGCAGCCAAGATCTAGCGGGAGTCCCAGATACGCAGTATTTT. Protein sequence: CASSQDLAGVPDTQYF.

The chain is built from TRBV10-3 and TRBJ2-5, with unresolved D. The CDR3 loop spans 11 amino acids. Per the germline V gene, CDR1 is ENHRY and CDR2 is SYGVKD. Trimming took 3 bases from V and 5 from J, leaving 4 bases between them. The CDR3, as DNA: TGTGCCATCAGTGATCGGGAGACCCAGTACTTC. Translated: CAISDRETQYF.

The chain carries TRBV7-8 and TRBJ2-6; D unresolved. V lost 8 bases to trimming and J lost 0 bases, with 11 bases between them. This CDR3 is 15 amino acids long. Germline assignment: CDR1 SGHVS and CDR2 FQNEAQ. CDR3 protein: CASGPSFSGANVLTF. The CDR3 DNA follows: TGTGCCAGCGGCCCCTCCTTCTCTGGGGCCAACGTCCTGACTTTC. Complete variable domain (other parts from reference TRBV7-8 and TRBJ2-6): GAGVSQSPRYKVAKRGQDVALRCDPISGHVSLFWYQQALGQGPEFLTYFQNEAQLDKSGLPSDRFFAERPEGSVSTLKIQRTQQEDSAVYLCASGPSFSGANVLTFGAGSRLTVL.

CDR3 bases: TGTGCCAGCAGTACCTCAGGGATTGGAAACACCATATATTTT. Its translation: CASSTSGIGNTIYF. The gene calls are TRBV28 and TRBJ1-3; possibly TRBD1 for D (5 bases). V was pared by 5 bases and J by 3 bases, with 11 bases between. The CDR3 is 14 amino acids. Germline assignment: CDR1 MDHEN and CDR2 SYDVKM.

The rearrangement joins TRBV2 to TRBJ1-5; 9 bases match TRBD1. J was trimmed by 8 bases and V by 4 bases; bases with no gene match: 9. Per the germline V gene, CDR1 is SNHLY and CDR2 is FYNNEI. The CDR3 sequence is 15 residues long. The CDR3 sequence: CASSGDRQGEKPQHF. DNA for the CDR3: TGTGCCAGCAGTGGGGATCGACAGGGGGAAAAGCCCCAGCATTTT.

J is TRBJ2-3 and V is TRBV11-2; no reliable D call. Per germline, CDR1 SGHAT and CDR2 FQNNGV. This CDR3 has 13 residues. V dropped 5 bases and J dropped 7 bases, with 13 bases sitting between them. CDR3 sequence: CASSPRTGYTQYF. As DNA, the CDR3 is TGTGCCAGCAGCCCGAGAACTGGATATACGCAGTATTTT.

The V call is TRBV5-1, the J call TRBJ2-7; D may be TRBD2 (6 bases). V was cut by 4 bases and J by 1 base, with 12 bases left in between. The CDR3 consists of 14 residues. The germline CDR1 and CDR2 sequences are SGHRS and YFSETQ. This chain's CDR3 is CASSVGLSSYEQYF. In DNA, the CDR3 is TGCGCCAGCAGCGTGGGACTTTCGTCCTACGAGCAGTACTTC.